This T cell receptor (beta chain) was captured in a study of blood T cell repertoires in COVID-19. Generated by immunoSEQ multiplex PCR, the TCRdb table keeps only in-frame clones and is missing some. Of approximately 90,000 clones listed, about 87% were seen once; the top ten hold over 0.35%. V was cut by 5 bases and J by 1 base, with 9 bases left in between. The CDR3 sequence is 14 residues long. Germline CDR1 is KGHDR and CDR2 is SFDVKD. The sequencing sample was made of peripheral blood. The receptor's source is a man aged 55 to 69 with acute or convalescent COVID-19. The chain uses TRBV24-1 and TRBJ2-3, with D perhaps matching TRBD2 (5 bases). Here the CDR3 reads CATSVGRGTDTQYF. DNA for the CDR3: TGTGCCACCAGTGTTGGGCGGGGCACAGATACGCAGTATTTT.